The source of this TCR beta chain is a study of blood T cells in healthy people across ages. Study observations and caveats: Roughly linear declines in TCR beta diversity per million T cells occurred with age. Greater diversity and more naive CD4+ cells were seen in long-lived donors than in aged donors.

In germline, CDR1 is DFQATT, CDR2 SNEGSKA (reference sequence). V was trimmed by 4 bases and J by 6 bases, leaving 17 bases between them. CDR3 length: 14 residues. As regards this clonotype: Its antigen is not identified.

Next came a second PCR, run for about 7 to 11 cycles, which used a sample-barcoded 5' primer along with a J-beta primer mix. TCRdb re-called the 5' RACE reads with MiXCR, one entry per CDR3 protein. The table lists hundreds of thousands of distinct CDR3 sequences, approximately 53% of them singletons. This TCR came from a man in his forties or fifties in good health. Sample: blood. The rearrangement uses TRBV20-1 and TRBJ2-3; a possible D gene is TRBD2 (6 bases). This CDR3 reads CSATLSGLGDTQYF. CDR3 DNA: TGCAGTGCTACACTTTCGGGACTTGGGGATACGCAGTATTTT.